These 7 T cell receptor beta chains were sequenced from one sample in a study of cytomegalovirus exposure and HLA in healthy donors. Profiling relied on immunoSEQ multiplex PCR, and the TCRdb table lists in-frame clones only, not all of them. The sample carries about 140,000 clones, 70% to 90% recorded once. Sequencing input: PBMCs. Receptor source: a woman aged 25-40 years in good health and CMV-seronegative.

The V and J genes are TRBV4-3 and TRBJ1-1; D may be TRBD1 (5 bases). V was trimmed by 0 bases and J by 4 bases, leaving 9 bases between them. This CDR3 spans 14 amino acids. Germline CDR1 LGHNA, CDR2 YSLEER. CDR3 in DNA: TGCGCCAGCAGCCAAGAAGGGGTTTCCACTGAAGCTTTCTTT. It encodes CASSQEGVSTEAFF.

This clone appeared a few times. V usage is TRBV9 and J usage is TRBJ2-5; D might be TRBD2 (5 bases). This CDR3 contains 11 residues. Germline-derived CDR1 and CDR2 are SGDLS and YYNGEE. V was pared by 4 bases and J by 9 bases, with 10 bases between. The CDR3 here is CASSSGMAQYF. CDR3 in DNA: TGTGCCAGCAGCTCGGGGATGGCCCAGTACTTC.

In nucleotides, the CDR3 is TGTGCCAGCTCGGACAGGGTGGGCACTGAAGCTTTCTTT. This translates into CASSDRVGTEAFF. The J gene is TRBJ1-1, the V gene TRBV18; 8 bases agree with TRBD1. CDR3 length: 13 residues. Germline assignment: CDR1 KGHSH and CDR2 LQKENI. V dropped 6 bases and J dropped 4; count of bases not matched to a gene: 4.

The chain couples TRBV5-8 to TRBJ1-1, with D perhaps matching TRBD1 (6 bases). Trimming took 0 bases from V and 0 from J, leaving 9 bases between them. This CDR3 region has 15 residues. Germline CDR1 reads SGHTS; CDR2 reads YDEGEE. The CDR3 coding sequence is TGTGCCAGCAGCTTGGAGGGACACCTGAACACTGAAGCTTTCTTT. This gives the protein CASSLEGHLNTEAFF.

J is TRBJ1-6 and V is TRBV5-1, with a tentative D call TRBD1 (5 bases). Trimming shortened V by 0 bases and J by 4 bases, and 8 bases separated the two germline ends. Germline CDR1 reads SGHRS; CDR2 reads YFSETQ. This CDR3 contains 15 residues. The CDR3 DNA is TGCGCCAGCAGCTTGGAGGGGCCTTATAATTCACCCCTCCACTTT. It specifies CASSLEGPYNSPLHF.

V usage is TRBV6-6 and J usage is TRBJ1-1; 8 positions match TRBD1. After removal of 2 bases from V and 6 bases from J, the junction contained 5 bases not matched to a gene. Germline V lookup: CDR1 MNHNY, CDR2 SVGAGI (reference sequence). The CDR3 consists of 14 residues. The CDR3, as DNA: TGTGCCAGCAGTTACGGCAGGGGGCGGCCTGAAGCTTTCTTT. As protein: CASSYGRGRPEAFF.

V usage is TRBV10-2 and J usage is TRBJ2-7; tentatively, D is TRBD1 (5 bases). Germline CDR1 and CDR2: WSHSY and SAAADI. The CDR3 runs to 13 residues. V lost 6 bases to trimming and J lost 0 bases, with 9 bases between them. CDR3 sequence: CASRLDTSYEQYF. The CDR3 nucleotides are TGCGCCAGCAGGTTGGACACCTCCTACGAGCAGTACTTC.